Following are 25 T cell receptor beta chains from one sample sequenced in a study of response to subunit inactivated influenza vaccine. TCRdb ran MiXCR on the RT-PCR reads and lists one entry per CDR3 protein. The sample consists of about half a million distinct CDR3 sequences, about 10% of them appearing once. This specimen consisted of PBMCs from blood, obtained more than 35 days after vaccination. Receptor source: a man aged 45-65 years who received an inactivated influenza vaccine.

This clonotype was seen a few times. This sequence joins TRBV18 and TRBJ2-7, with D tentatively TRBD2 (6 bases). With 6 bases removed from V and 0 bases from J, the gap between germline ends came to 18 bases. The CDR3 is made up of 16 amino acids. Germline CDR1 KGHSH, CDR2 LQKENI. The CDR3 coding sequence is TGTGCCAGCTCGTCCACGTCCAGCGGGCGCTCCTACGAGCAGTACTTC. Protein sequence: CASSSTSSGRSYEQYF.

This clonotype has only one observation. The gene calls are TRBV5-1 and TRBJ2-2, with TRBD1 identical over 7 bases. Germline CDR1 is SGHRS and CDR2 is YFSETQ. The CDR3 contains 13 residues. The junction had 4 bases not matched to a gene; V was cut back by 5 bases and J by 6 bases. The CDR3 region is CASRQGSPGELFF. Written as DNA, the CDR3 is TGCGCCAGCAGACAGGGGAGTCCCGGGGAGCTGTTTTTT.

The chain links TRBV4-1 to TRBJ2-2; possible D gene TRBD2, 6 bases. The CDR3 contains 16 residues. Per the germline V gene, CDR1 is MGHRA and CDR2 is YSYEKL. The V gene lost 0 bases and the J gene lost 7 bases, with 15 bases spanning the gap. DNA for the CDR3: TGCGCCAGCAGCCAAGAAGCCGCTGTGGGGGGCGGGGAGCTGTTTTTT. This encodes CASSQEAAVGGGELFF.

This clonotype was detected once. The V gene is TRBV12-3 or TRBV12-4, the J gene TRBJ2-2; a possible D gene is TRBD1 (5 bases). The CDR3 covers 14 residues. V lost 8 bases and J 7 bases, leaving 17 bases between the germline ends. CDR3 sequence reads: CASSSLPQGGELFF. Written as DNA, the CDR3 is TGTGCCAGCTCCTCCCTACCCCAGGGCGGGGAGCTGTTTTTT.

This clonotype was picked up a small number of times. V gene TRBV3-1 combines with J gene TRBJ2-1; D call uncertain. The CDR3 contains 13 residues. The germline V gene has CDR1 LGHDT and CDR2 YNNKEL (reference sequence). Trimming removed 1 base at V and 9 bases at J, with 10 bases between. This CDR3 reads CASSQGTGGEQFF. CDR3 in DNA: TGTGCCAGCAGCCAAGGTACTGGCGGTGAGCAGTTCTTC.

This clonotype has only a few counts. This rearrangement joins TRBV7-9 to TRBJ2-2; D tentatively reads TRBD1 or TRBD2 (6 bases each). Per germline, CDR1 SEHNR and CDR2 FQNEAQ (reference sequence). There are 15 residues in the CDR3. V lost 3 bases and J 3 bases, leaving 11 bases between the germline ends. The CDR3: CASSFPGADTGELFF. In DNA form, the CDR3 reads TGTGCCAGCAGCTTTCCGGGGGCCGACACCGGGGAGCTGTTTTTT. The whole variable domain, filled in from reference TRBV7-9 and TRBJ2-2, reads DTGVSQNPRHKITKRGQNVTFRCDPISEHNRLYWYRQTLGQGPEFLTYFQNEAQLEKSRLLSDRFSAERPKGSFSTLEIQRTEQGDSAMYLCASSFPGADTGELFFGEGSRLTVL.

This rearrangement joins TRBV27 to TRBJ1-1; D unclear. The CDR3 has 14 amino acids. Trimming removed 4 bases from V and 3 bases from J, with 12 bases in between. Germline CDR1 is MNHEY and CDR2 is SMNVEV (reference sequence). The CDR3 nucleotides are TGTGCCAGCAGTTCGGGATCCTGGGACACTGAAGCTTTCTTT. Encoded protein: CASSSGSWDTEAFF.

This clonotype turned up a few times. The CDR3 loop reads CASSILGGKGDEQYF. CDR3 sequence (DNA): TGTGCCAGCAGCATCCTCGGAGGGAAAGGAGACGAGCAGTACTTC. The chain has TRBV7-2 and TRBJ2-7; D possibly corresponds to TRBD2 (6 bases). The CDR3 is made up of 15 amino acids. V lost 5 bases, J lost 5 bases, and 19 bases lay in between. Per the germline V gene, CDR1 is SGHTA and CDR2 is FQGNSA.

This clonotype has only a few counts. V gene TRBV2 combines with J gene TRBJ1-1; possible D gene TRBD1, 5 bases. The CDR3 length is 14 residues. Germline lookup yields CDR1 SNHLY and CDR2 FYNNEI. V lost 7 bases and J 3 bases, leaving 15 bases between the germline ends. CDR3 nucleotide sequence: TGTGCCAGCAAGAGGACAACCCAAGACACTGAAGCTTTCTTT. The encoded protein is CASKRTTQDTEAFF.

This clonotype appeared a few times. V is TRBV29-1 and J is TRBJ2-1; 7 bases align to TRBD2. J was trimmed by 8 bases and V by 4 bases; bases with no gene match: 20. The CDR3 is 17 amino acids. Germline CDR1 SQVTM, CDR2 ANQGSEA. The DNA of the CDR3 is TGCAGCGTTGTAGGACTAGTCCATAACCCCCCTACCGATGAGCAGTTCTTC. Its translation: CSVVGLVHNPPTDEQFF.

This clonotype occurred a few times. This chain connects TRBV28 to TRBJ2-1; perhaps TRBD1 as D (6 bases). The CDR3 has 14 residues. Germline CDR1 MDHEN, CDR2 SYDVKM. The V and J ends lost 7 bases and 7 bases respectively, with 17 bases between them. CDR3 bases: TGTGCCAGCATTAAGGCAGGGGCGGCGAATGAGCAGTTCTTC. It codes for CASIKAGAANEQFF.

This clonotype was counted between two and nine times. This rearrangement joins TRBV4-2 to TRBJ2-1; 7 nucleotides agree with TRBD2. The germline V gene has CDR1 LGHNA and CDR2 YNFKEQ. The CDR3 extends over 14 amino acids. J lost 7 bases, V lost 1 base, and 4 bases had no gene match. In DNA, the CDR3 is TGTGCCAGCAGCCAAGTCTCGCGGGGGAATGAGCAGTTCTTC. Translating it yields CASSQVSRGNEQFF.

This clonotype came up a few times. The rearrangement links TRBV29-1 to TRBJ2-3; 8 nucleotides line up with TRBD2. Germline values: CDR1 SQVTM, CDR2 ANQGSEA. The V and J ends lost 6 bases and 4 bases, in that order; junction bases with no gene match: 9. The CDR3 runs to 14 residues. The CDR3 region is CSVSRGGNPDTQYF. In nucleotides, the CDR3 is TGCAGCGTCTCCCGGGGGGGAAACCCAGATACGCAGTATTTT.

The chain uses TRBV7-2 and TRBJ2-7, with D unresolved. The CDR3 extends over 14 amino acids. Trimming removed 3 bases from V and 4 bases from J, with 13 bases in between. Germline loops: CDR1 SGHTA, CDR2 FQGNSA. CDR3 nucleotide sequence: TGTGCCAGCAGCTTGATGACCCGAGGATACGAGCAGTACTTC. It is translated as CASSLMTRGYEQYF.

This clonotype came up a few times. In DNA, the CDR3 is TGTGCCAGCAGCCGAAAACCGGGACTGAGTTTCTACGAGCAGTACTTC. Translation gives CASSRKPGLSFYEQYF. This chain joins TRBV7-9 and TRBJ2-7; tentative D call: TRBD2 (6 bases). Germline V gene lookup returns CDR1 SEHNR and CDR2 FQNEAQ (reference sequence). V dropped 5 bases and J dropped 3 bases, with 20 bases sitting between them. The CDR3 has 16 amino acids.

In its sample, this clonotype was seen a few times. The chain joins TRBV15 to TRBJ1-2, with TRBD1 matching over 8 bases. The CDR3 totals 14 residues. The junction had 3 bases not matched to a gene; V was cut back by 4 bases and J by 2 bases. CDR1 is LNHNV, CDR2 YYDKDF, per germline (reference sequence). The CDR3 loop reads CATSKGQDNYGYTF. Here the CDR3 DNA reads TGTGCCACCAGCAAGGGACAGGACAACTATGGCTACACCTTC. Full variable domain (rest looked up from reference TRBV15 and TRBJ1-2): DAMVIQNPRYQVTQFGKPVTLSCSQTLNHNVMYWYQQKSSQAPKLLFHYYDKDFNNEADTPDNFQSRRPNTSFCFLDIRSPGLGDTAMYLCATSKGQDNYGYTFGSGTRLTVV.

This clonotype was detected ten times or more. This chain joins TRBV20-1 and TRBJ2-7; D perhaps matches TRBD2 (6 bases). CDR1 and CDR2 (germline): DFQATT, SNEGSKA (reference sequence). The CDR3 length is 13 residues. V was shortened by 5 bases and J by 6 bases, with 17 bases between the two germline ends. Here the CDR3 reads CSAPPGGPGEQYF. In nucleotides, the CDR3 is TGCAGTGCTCCCCCCGGAGGGCCCGGCGAGCAGTACTTC.

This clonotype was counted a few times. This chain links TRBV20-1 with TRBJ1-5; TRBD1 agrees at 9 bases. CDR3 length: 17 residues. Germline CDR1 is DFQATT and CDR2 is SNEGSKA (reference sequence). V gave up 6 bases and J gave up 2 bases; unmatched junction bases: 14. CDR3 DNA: TGCAGTGCAACTCGTCCCGGGACAGGGAATGGCAATCAGCCCCAGCATTTT. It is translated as CSATRPGTGNGNQPQHF.

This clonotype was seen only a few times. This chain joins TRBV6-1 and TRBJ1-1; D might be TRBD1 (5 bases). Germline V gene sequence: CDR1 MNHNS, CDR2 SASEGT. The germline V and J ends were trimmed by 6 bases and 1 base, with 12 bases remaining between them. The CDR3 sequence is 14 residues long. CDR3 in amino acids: CASSLRDGNTEAFF. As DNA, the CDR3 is TGTGCCAGCAGCCTGCGGGACGGGAACACTGAAGCTTTCTTT.

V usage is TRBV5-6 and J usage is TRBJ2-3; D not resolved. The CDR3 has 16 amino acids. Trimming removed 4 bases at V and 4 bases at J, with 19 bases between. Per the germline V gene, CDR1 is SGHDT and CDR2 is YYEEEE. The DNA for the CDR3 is TGTGCCAGCAGCATTGGTTTTAAGGGCGGAGCAGATACGCAGTATTTT. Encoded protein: CASSIGFKGGADTQYF. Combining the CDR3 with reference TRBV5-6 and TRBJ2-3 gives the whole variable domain DAGVTQSPTHLIKTRGQQVTLRCSPKSGHDTVSWYQQALGQGPQFIFQYYEEEERQRGNFPDRFSGHQFPNYSSELNVNALLLGDSALYLCASSIGFKGGADTQYFGPGTRLTVL.

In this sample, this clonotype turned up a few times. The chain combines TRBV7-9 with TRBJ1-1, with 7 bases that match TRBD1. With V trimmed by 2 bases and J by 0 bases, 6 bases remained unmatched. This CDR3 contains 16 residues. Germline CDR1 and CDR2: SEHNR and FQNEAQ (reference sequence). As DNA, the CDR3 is TGTGCCAGCAGCTTACCCTCCGGGACAGTGAACACTGAAGCTTTCTTT. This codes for CASSLPSGTVNTEAFF.

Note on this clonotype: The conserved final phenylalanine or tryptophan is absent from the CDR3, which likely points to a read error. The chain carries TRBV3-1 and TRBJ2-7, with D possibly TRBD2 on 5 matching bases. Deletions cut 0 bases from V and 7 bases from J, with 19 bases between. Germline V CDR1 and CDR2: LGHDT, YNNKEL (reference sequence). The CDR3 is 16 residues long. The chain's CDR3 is CASSQDWAGLQGEQYC. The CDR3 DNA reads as TGTGCCAGCAGCCAAGATTGGGCGGGTCTACAAGGGGAGCAGTACTGC.

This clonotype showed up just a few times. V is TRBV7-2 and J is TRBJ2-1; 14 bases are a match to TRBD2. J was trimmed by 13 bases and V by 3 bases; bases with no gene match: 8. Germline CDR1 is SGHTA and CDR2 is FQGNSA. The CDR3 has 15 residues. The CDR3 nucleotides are TGTGCCAGCAGCTTGGAGGGACTAGCGGGAGTTGTACAGTTCTTC. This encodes CASSLEGLAGVVQFF.

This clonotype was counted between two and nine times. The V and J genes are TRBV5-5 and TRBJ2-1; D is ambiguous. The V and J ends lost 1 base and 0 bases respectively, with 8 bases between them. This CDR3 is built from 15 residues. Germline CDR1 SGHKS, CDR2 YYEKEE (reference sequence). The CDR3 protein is CASSLSDSSYNEQFF. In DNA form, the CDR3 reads TGTGCCAGCAGCTTGTCCGACTCCTCCTACAATGAGCAGTTCTTC.

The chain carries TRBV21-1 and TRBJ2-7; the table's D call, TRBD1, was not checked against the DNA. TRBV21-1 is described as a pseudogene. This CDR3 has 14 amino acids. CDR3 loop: CASSKAAPSYEQYF. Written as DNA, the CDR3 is TGTGCCAGCAGCAAAGCGGCGCCCTCCTACGAGCAGTACTTC.